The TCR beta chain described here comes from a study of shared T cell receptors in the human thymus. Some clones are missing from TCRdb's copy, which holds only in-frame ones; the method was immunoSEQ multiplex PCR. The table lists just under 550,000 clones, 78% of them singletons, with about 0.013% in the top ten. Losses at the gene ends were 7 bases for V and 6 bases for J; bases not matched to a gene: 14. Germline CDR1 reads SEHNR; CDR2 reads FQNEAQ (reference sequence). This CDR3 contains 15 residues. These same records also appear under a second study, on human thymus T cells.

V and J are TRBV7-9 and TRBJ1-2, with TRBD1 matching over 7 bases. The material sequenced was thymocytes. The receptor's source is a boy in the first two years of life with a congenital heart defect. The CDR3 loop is CASNPGTDHGDGYTF. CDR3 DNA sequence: TGTGCCAGCAACCCTGGGACAGATCATGGGGATGGCTACACCTTC.